The table lists the clone carrying this T cell receptor (beta chain) with a few counts. TCRdb re-derived calls from the PCR reads in MiXCR, one entry per CDR3 protein. The table records 20,000 to 25,000 distinct CDR3 sequences, approximately 37% of them present only once. This entry belongs to a study of tumor-infiltrating lymphocytes in oesophageal squamous cell carcinoma. Germline trimming cut 4 bases from V and 2 bases from J; bases unmatched to any gene: 6. CDR1 and CDR2 from the germline V gene are MNHEY and SMNVEV (reference sequence). This CDR3 contains 18 residues. The chain is built from TRBV27 and TRBJ2-2; TRBD2 aligns across 14 bases. The receptor comes from a female donor with esophageal squamous cell carcinoma. Sequences were obtained from esophageal tumor tissue. This chain's CDR3 is CASSSLTSGRANTGELFF. CDR3 nucleotide sequence: TGTGCCAGCAGTTCCCTGACTAGCGGGAGGGCTAACACCGGGGAGCTGTTTTTT.